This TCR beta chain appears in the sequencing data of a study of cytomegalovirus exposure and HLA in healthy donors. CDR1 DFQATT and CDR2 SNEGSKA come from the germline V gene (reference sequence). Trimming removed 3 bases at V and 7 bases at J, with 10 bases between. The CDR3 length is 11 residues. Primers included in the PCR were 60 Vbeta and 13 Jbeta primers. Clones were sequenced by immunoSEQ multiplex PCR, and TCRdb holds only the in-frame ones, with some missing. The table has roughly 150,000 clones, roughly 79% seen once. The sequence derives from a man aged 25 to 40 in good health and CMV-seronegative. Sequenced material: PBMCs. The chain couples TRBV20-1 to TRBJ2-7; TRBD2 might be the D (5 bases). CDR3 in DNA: TGCAGTGCTAGGCATGGAGGAGAGCAGTACTTC. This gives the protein CSARHGGEQYF.